Below are 26 T cell receptor beta chains sequenced from a single sample in a study of memory CD4+ T cells and cytomegalovirus serostatus. Single viable CD3+CD4+CD8-CD45RO+ cells were sorted as the memory CD4+ T cells. Using immunoSEQ multiplex PCR, the repertoire was profiled, and TCRdb retains in-frame clones only, with some absent. The sample includes about 50,000 clones, 65% to 85% of them seen just once. Sequenced input: memory CD4+ T cells from blood. All receptors come from an adult in good health and CMV-seronegative.

The rearrangement joins TRBV7-9 to TRBJ2-1, with 12 bases fitting TRBD2. J gave up 8 bases and V 3 bases, and 14 bases lay outside the gene matches. Germline lookup yields CDR1 SEHNR and CDR2 FQNEAQ (reference sequence). This CDR3 is built from 18 residues. The CDR3, as DNA: TGTGCCAGCAGCTTCGGGCTAGCGGGGGGGCCATTCTTCGATGAGCAGTTCTTC. Its translation: CASSFGLAGGPFFDEQFF.

The J gene is TRBJ1-1, the V gene TRBV29-1; 9 bases align to TRBD1. Germline values: CDR1 SQVTM, CDR2 ANQGSEA. Germline trimming cut 0 bases from V and 6 bases from J; bases unmatched to any gene: 8. There are 15 residues in the CDR3. This chain's CDR3 is CSVEDPYRGRAEAFF. DNA of the CDR3: TGCAGCGTTGAAGATCCGTACAGGGGGCGAGCTGAAGCTTTCTTT.

This chain joins TRBV7-6 and TRBJ2-5, with TRBD1 identical over 9 bases. Germline V lookup: CDR1 SGHVS, CDR2 FNYEAQ. The CDR3 extends over 13 amino acids. V shed 3 bases, J shed 4 bases, and the junction held 0 bases outside the gene matches. CDR3 nucleotide sequence: TGTGCCAGCAGCTTGGGACAGGGAGAGACCCAGTACTTC. Amino acids: CASSLGQGETQYF.

The chain employs TRBV9 and TRBJ2-3; 8 bases agree with TRBD2. The V gene's germline CDR1 is SGDLS and CDR2 YYNGEE. The CDR3 extends over 16 amino acids. With 0 bases clipped from V and 2 bases from J, the junction kept 5 bases outside the gene matches. The CDR3 DNA reads as TGTGCCAGCAGCGTAGTCGGGACTAGTCCCACAGATACGCAGTATTTT. This codes for CASSVVGTSPTDTQYF.

This clone was seen once. J is TRBJ1-4 and V is TRBV18, with TRBD1 matching over 9 bases. V gave up 5 bases and J gave up 1 base; unmatched junction bases: 2. From germline, CDR1 is KGHSH and CDR2 LQKENI. The CDR3 consists of 15 residues. The CDR3 DNA reads TGTGCCAGCTCAACGGACAGGGGAACTAATGAAAAACTGTTTTTT. Protein: CASSTDRGTNEKLFF.

V gene TRBV5-8 combines with J gene TRBJ1-5; no reliable D call. The germline V and J ends were trimmed by 2 bases and 3 bases, with 6 bases remaining between them. Germline CDR1 SGHTS, CDR2 YDEGEE. CDR3 length: 13 residues. The CDR3 region is CASSLLDNQPQHF. Here the CDR3 DNA reads TGTGCCAGCAGCTTATTAGACAATCAGCCCCAGCATTTT.

The chain employs TRBV11-2 and TRBJ1-1; D gene unclear. Between the trimmed V and J ends, which lost 3 bases and 8 bases, there was a span of 16 bases. This CDR3 has 14 amino acids. Germline assignment: CDR1 SGHAT and CDR2 FQNNGV. This CDR3 is CASSFVQWSREAFF. The CDR3 coding sequence is TGTGCCAGCAGCTTTGTACAGTGGAGCCGCGAAGCTTTCTTT.

The genes are TRBV19 and TRBJ2-2, with a weak D call TRBD2 (6 bases). Trimming removed 3 bases from V and 7 bases from J, with 12 bases in between. The CDR3 totals 14 residues. Germline V lookup: CDR1 LNHDA, CDR2 SQIVND (reference sequence). The CDR3 region has the DNA TGTGCCAGTAGTATTCGGGGGTCGGGCGGGGAGCTGTTTTTT. Translated: CASSIRGSGGELFF.

The chain has TRBV19 and TRBJ2-2; 8 bases line up with TRBD2. Germline V CDR1 and CDR2: LNHDA, SQIVND (reference sequence). This CDR3 has 15 residues. Losses at the gene ends were 7 bases for V and 1 base for J; bases not matched to a gene: 5. The CDR3 nucleotides read TGTGCCAGTAAGGAGCGGGGGAAGAACACCGGGGAGCTGTTTTTT. It encodes CASKERGKNTGELFF.

This clone was seen a handful of times. V is TRBV29-1 and J is TRBJ1-1; D unclear. V gave up 7 bases and J gave up 4 bases, with 19 bases separating them. Germline assignment: CDR1 SQVTM and CDR2 ANQGSEA. CDR3 length: 14 residues. Here the CDR3 reads CSADSAPRGTEAFF. The CDR3 bases are TGCAGCGCCGACTCTGCCCCGCGGGGCACTGAAGCTTTCTTT.

This clone was counted once. The chain is built from TRBV5-1 and TRBJ2-1, with TRBD2 identical over 8 bases. This CDR3 contains 15 residues. Trimming cost V 0 bases and J 5 bases; bases outside gene matches: 4. Germline V lookup: CDR1 SGHRS, CDR2 YFSETQ. This chain's CDR3 is CASSLAAGDHNEQFF. CDR3 DNA: TGCGCCAGCAGCTTGGCAGCGGGAGATCACAATGAGCAGTTCTTC.

The chain is built from TRBV29-1 and TRBJ2-1; perhaps TRBD1 as D (6 bases). V was pared by 3 bases and J by 3 bases, with 18 bases between. The CDR3 runs to 16 residues. Germline CDR1 SQVTM, CDR2 ANQGSEA. This chain's CDR3 is CSVDRDNRARYNEQFF. Here the CDR3 DNA reads TGCAGCGTTGACAGGGACAACAGGGCTCGCTACAATGAGCAGTTCTTC.

The gene calls are TRBV5-6 and TRBJ1-2; D gene ambiguous. This CDR3 is built from 12 residues. CDR1 and CDR2 (germline): SGHDT, YYEEEE. The V gene lost 0 bases and the J gene lost 4 bases, with 4 bases spanning the gap. The CDR3 region has the DNA TGTGCCAGCAGCTTGGGGACCTATGGCTACACCTTC. Translating gives CASSLGTYGYTF.

V gene TRBV4-2 combines with J gene TRBJ1-4; D possibly corresponds to TRBD1 (6 bases). The V end lost 4 bases, the J end lost 0 bases, and 12 bases lay between the germline ends. This CDR3 is built from 16 residues. Germline-derived CDR1 and CDR2 are LGHNA and YNFKEQ. The CDR3 is CASSPEDSTTNEKLFF. The CDR3 nucleotides read TGTGCCAGCAGCCCGGAGGACAGTACAACTAATGAAAAACTGTTTTTT.

V usage is TRBV19 and J usage is TRBJ1-5; no clear D gene. Trimming took off 5 bases at V and 0 bases at J, with 5 bases between the two ends. The germline V gene encodes CDR1 LNHDA and CDR2 SQIVND (reference sequence). CDR3 length: 13 residues. The CDR3 DNA is TGTGCCAGTAGTCCTAATAGCAATCAGCCCCAGCATTTT. It is translated as CASSPNSNQPQHF.

J is TRBJ2-1 and V is TRBV19, with 9 bases identical to TRBD1. Germline V gene data show CDR1 as LNHDA and CDR2 as SQIVND (reference sequence). This CDR3 is built from 16 residues. V lost 4 bases and J lost 4; bases outside the gene matches: 8. The CDR3 here is CASSRGQGPIYNEQFF. Here the CDR3 DNA reads TGTGCCAGTAGTAGGGGACAGGGTCCTATATACAATGAGCAGTTCTTC.

This chain joins TRBV5-6 and TRBJ2-5; 7 bases agree with TRBD2. The germline V gene encodes CDR1 SGHDT and CDR2 YYEEEE. CDR3 length equals 18 residues. Trimming cost V 2 bases and J 1 base; bases outside gene matches: 14. CDR3 sequence (DNA): TGTGCCAGCAGCTTTTTTAATGGTCGTCTAGCGGTCCAAGAGACCCAGTACTTC. This encodes CASSFFNGRLAVQETQYF.

This clone was found once. V gene TRBV9 combines with J gene TRBJ1-4; D is perhaps TRBD1 (5 bases). With 4 bases removed from V and 8 bases from J, the gap between germline ends came to 18 bases. The CDR3 has 15 amino acids. Germline V gene lookup returns CDR1 SGDLS and CDR2 YYNGEE. This CDR3 reads CASSPQAGFQEKLFF. The CDR3 DNA sequence: TGTGCCAGCAGCCCCCAAGCAGGGTTCCAAGAAAAACTGTTTTTT.

This clone was counted a few times. The gene calls are TRBV7-2 and TRBJ2-7, with a tentative D call TRBD1 (5 bases). Per the germline V gene, CDR1 is SGHTA and CDR2 is FQGNSA. The CDR3 spans 17 residues. Trimming removed 2 bases at V and 3 bases at J, with 20 bases between. In DNA form, the CDR3 reads TGTGCCAGCAGCTTAATTTCTTGGGGCAGGAACAACTACGAGCAGTACTTC. Protein: CASSLISWGRNNYEQYF.

The rearrangement links TRBV5-4 to TRBJ2-2, with 10 bases aligning to TRBD2. The V and J ends lost 5 bases and 5 bases, in that order; junction bases with no gene match: 3. From germline, CDR1 is SGHNT and CDR2 YYREEE (reference sequence). The CDR3 loop spans 14 amino acids. The CDR3 coding sequence is TGTGCCAGCAGGCCTAGCGGGGGAACCGGGGAGCTGTTTTTT. Translating gives CASRPSGGTGELFF. Complete variable domain (other parts from reference TRBV5-4 and TRBJ2-2): ETGVTQSPTHLIKTRGQQVTLRCSSQSGHNTVSWYQQALGQGPQFIFQYYREEENGRGNFPPRFSGLQFPNYSSELNVNALELDDSALYLCASRPSGGTGELFFGEGSRLTVL.

This clone occurred a few times. J is TRBJ2-3 and V is TRBV4-1, with D perhaps matching TRBD2 (6 bases). CDR3 length equals 15 residues. Germline-derived CDR1 and CDR2 are MGHRA and YSYEKL. V lost 3 bases and J 0 bases, leaving 10 bases between the germline ends. The CDR3 loop is CASSHFRGSTDTQYF. In DNA form, the CDR3 reads TGCGCCAGCAGCCACTTTCGGGGGAGCACAGATACGCAGTATTTT.

This clone turned up a few times. This chain links TRBV30 with TRBJ2-5; 9 nucleotides match TRBD1. With 6 bases clipped from V and 4 bases from J, the junction kept 9 bases outside the gene matches. The CDR3 spans 14 residues. Germline V gene lookup returns CDR1 GTSNPN and CDR2 SVGIG (reference sequence). In nucleotides, the CDR3 is TGTGCCTGCCGGTCCCGGGACAGGGCAGAGACCCAGTACTTC. As protein: CACRSRDRAETQYF.

The chain carries TRBV29-1 and TRBJ1-1; 7 bases agree with TRBD1. CDR1 is SQVTM, CDR2 ANQGSEA, per germline. J lost 6 bases, V lost 4 bases, and 5 bases had no gene match. The CDR3 length is 12 residues. For the CDR3, the DNA is TGCAGCGTTGTAACAGGGGACGCTGAAGCTTTCTTT. It is translated as CSVVTGDAEAFF.

The chain combines TRBV4-2 with TRBJ1-4; no clear D. V gave up 2 bases and J gave up 2 bases, with 18 bases separating them. CDR3 length: 18 residues. Germline V gives CDR1 LGHNA, CDR2 YNFKEQ. CDR3 loop: CASSQLPGSHKTNEKLFF. CDR3 in DNA: TGTGCCAGCAGCCAACTCCCCGGCAGCCACAAGACTAATGAAAAACTGTTTTTT.

This clone came up once. This rearrangement joins TRBV10-2 to TRBJ1-1; the D is unclear. V was cut by 7 bases and J by 4 bases, with 7 bases left in between. Germline CDR1 reads WSHSY; CDR2 reads SAAADI. The CDR3 sequence is 11 residues long. The CDR3 loop reads CASIAGTEAFF. As DNA, the CDR3 is TGCGCCAGCATAGCGGGCACTGAAGCTTTCTTT.

This clone has only one observation. The chain has TRBV11-1 and TRBJ2-7; perhaps TRBD1 as D (6 bases). The germline CDR1 and CDR2 sequences are SGHAT and FQDESV (reference sequence). V was clipped by 5 bases and J by 5 bases, with 10 bases between them. CDR3 length: 12 amino acids. CDR3 coding DNA: TGTGCCAGCAGCCCTGGACAGAACGAGCAGTACTTC. It specifies CASSPGQNEQYF.